The rows below give T cell receptor beta chains drawn from one sample of a study of OX40 agonist ivuxolimab in advanced cancers. Profiling relied on immunoSEQ multiplex PCR, and the TCRdb table lists in-frame clones only, not all of them. Found here are over 60,000 clones, 94% of them singletons; the top ten hold around a sixth. Sequencing was performed on CD4+ or CD8+ T cells sorted from blood, taken in a trial of the OX40 agonist ivuxolimab. The receptors shown here come from an adult with an advanced solid tumor such as melanoma, head and neck, liver or kidney cancer. Both conserved end residues are part of each CDR3. A D gene is named only where the DNA matches it firmly. The listing skips clone size in some rows; elsewhere it reads once, few, many or a size class.

clone size,J gene,V gene,D gene,CDR3 DNA,CDR3 protein
-,TRBJ2-1,TRBV4-3,-,TGCGCCAGCAGCCAAGAAAGGGGTGCTGGTGAGCAGTTCTTC,CASSQERGAGEQFF
-,TRBJ2-1,TRBV9,TRBD2,TGTGCCAGCAGCACCCGAAGCTGGACTAGCGGGGGTGGCGAGCAGTTCTTC,CASSTRSWTSGGGEQFF
-,TRBJ2-7,TRBV6-5,-,TGTGCCAGCATCGATCAGCGACGCGAGCAGTACTTC,CASIDQRREQYF
-,TRBJ1-2,TRBV4-3,TRBD1,TGCGCCAGCAGCCAAGTGGGGACAGGAACCTCTAACTATGGCTACACCTTC,CASSQVGTGTSNYGYTF
few,TRBJ2-1,TRBV27,TRBD2,TGTGCCAGCAGTCTCGGACTAGCGGAGTTCTTC,CASSLGLAEFF
-,TRBJ2-3,TRBV7-9,TRBD1,TGTGCCAGCAGCTCTCTCCCCGGACAGGGCTTATCTAGCACAGATACGCAGTATTTT,CASSSLPGQGLSSTDTQYF
-,TRBJ1-1,TRBV6-1,-,TGTGCCAGCAGGGGGACGCCGGGGGCTTTCTTT,CASRGTPGAFF
-,TRBJ1-5,TRBV18,-,TGTGCCAGCTCACCAGGTGGGGGGCGCAATCAGCCCCAGCATTTT,CASSPGGGRNQPQHF
-,TRBJ2-1,TRBV27,-,TGTGCCAGCAGTTTCCCCCCCTCGGGCGAGCAGTTCTTC,CASSFPPSGEQFF
-,TRBJ2-5,TRBV29-1,TRBD2,TGCAGCGGATCCGGGACTAGCGATTCGTGGGAGACCCAGTACTTC,CSGSGTSDSWETQYF
-,TRBJ2-1,TRBV7-9,TRBD2,TGTGCCAGCAGCTTAACTAGCGGGGGCCCAAAGAATGAGCAGTTCTTC,CASSLTSGGPKNEQFF
-,TRBJ2-7,TRBV29-1,-,TGCAGCGTTGACCATGGGGGTATTGACGAGCAGTACTTC,CSVDHGGIDEQYF
-,TRBJ2-1,TRBV18,TRBD2,TGTGCCAGCTCACCCGGGACTAGCGGGGCTTATCGTAATGAGCAGTTCTTC,CASSPGTSGAYRNEQFF
few,TRBJ1-2,TRBV29-1,TRBD1,TGCAGCGTTGAAGACCTGACAGGGGGTTGGTATGGCTACACCTTC,CSVEDLTGGWYGYTF
-,TRBJ1-1,TRBV7-9,-,TGTGCCAGCAGCCCGGATTTCGGGCGACCGGACAGAGATGGTGGCTTT,CASSPDFGRPDRDGGF
once,TRBJ2-7,TRBV7-9,-,TGTGCCAGCACCTCTAGTGCCTACGAGCAGTACTTC,CASTSSAYEQYF
-,TRBJ2-7,TRBV27,-,TGTGCCAGCAGTTCCCCCGGGGGAGAGCAGTACTTC,CASSSPGGEQYF
once,TRBJ2-1,TRBV5-6,-,TGTGCCAGCAGCTCCCCGGGGCCGTACAATGAGCAGTTCTTC,CASSSPGPYNEQFF
-,TRBJ2-2,TRBV9,TRBD2,TGTGCCAGCAGCGTAGGGCCGGGACTAGCATCTCTCCGGGGCACCGGGGAGCTGTTTTTT,CASSVGPGLASLRGTGELFF
-,TRBJ2-7,TRBV13,-,TGTGCCAGCAGCTTAGACGGGAGTTCCTACGAGCAGTACTTC,CASSLDGSSYEQYF
-,TRBJ1-5,TRBV13,TRBD1,TGTGCCAGCAGCTTGACAGGGTTCAATCAGCCCCAGCATTTT,CASSLTGFNQPQHF
-,TRBJ2-7,TRBV2,TRBD2,TGTGCCAGCAGGCCCCTAGCGGGAGCGAACTACGAGCAGTACTTC,CASRPLAGANYEQYF
-,TRBJ2-3,TRBV6-5,TRBD1,TGTGCCAGCAGTTCCATCGGGACAGGGGATCTAGATACGCAGTATTTT,CASSSIGTGDLDTQYF
-,TRBJ2-7,TRBV28,-,TGTGCCAGCAGCTCGAGTGAGGACACCCGCTACGAGCAGTACTTC,CASSSSEDTRYEQYF
-,TRBJ1-2,TRBV5-4,-,TGTGCCAGCAGCTGGGATTCGGGACCCGCTAACTATGGCTACACCTTC,CASSWDSGPANYGYTF
-,TRBJ2-3,TRBV29-1,-,TGCAGCGTTGAAGAGGGCAGCACAGATACGCAGTATTTT,CSVEEGSTDTQYF
-,TRBJ2-7,TRBV12-5,-,TGTGCTAGTGGTTTTGGTACAGACGGTACGGACCCCTACGAGCAGTACTTC,CASGFGTDGTDPYEQYF
-,TRBJ2-7,TRBV4-1,-,TGCGCCAGCAGCCAAGATAGGGGTCTGGGATACGAGCAGTACTTC,CASSQDRGLGYEQYF
-,TRBJ2-7,TRBV14,-,TGTGCCAGCAGCCAATCGGGACTCGCCTACGAGCAGTACTTC,CASSQSGLAYEQYF
once,TRBJ2-3,TRBV15,-,TGTGCCACCAGCAGAGGTCCTAATCCCGGCACAGATACGCAGTATTTT,CATSRGPNPGTDTQYF
-,TRBJ1-1,TRBV5-6,TRBD1,TGTGCCAGCAGCGCCGGACAGGGGACGAACACTGAAGCTTTCTTT,CASSAGQGTNTEAFF
-,TRBJ2-7,TRBV10-3,-,TGTGCCATCAGAAATGGACAGAGCAGCTCCTACGAGCAGTACTTC,CAIRNGQSSSYEQYF
-,TRBJ2-7,TRBV5-6,TRBD1,TGTGCCAGCAGCGATGGCTGGGGGAACAGGGGCCATTCCTACGAGCAGTACTTC,CASSDGWGNRGHSYEQYF
-,TRBJ1-1,TRBV13,-,TGTGCCAGCAGCTTGACAGTGAACACTGAAGCTTTCTTT,CASSLTVNTEAFF
-,TRBJ1-1,TRBV27,-,TGTGCCAGCAGTTTCGGGGGACCGAACACTGAAGCTTTCTTT,CASSFGGPNTEAFF
few,TRBJ1-4,TRBV9,-,TGTGCCAGCAGCGTAGGTGGGTCGACTAATGAAAAACTGTTTTTT,CASSVGGSTNEKLFF
-,TRBJ2-4,TRBV7-9,-,TGTGCCAGCAGCTTAGTGCCCGGGGGTGAAGCCAAAAACATTCAGTACTTC,CASSLVPGGEAKNIQYF